The 13 T cell receptor beta chains listed next were all sequenced from one sample in a study of blood T cell repertoires in COVID-19. Sequenced by immunoSEQ multiplex PCR; TCRdb stores in-frame clones only, minus some. The table includes over 250,000 clones, about 89% detected once. The sequencing sample was made of peripheral blood. The receptors come from a woman aged 45-60 years with acute or convalescent COVID-19.

This clone was seen a single time. The chain joins TRBV30 to TRBJ2-7, with TRBD1 matching 7 bases. The germline gives CDR1 GTSNPN, CDR2 SVGIG (reference sequence). CDR3 size: 17 residues. After removal of 2 bases from V and 6 bases from J, the junction contained 19 bases not matched to a gene. The CDR3 nucleotides read TGTGCCTGGAGTAACGACGCCGGGACAGTGGTTCCTCGCGAGCAGTACTTC. Translating it yields CAWSNDAGTVVPREQYF.

The CDR3 nucleotides read TGTGCCAGCCTTGCCGGAGGGAAGCCCCAGCATTTT. It encodes CASLAGGKPQHF. The chain recombines TRBV28 with TRBJ1-5; the D is unclear. Looked up from germline, CDR1 is MDHEN and CDR2 is SYDVKM. The V and J ends lost 8 bases and 8 bases respectively, with 13 bases between them. CDR3 length: 12 residues.

The chain carries TRBV14 and TRBJ2-5; 9 nucleotides align to TRBD1. Trimming cost V 0 bases and J 5 bases; bases outside gene matches: 7. The CDR3 runs 16 residues. CDR1 and CDR2 (germline): SGHDN, FVKESK. Here the CDR3 DNA reads TGTGCCAGCAGCCAAGAACCTACAGGGGGCCTGGAGACCCAGTACTTC. The encoded protein is CASSQEPTGGLETQYF. Full variable domain (rest looked up from reference TRBV14 and TRBJ2-5): EAGVTQFPSHSVIEKGQTVTLRCDPISGHDNLYWYRRVMGKEIKFLLHFVKESKQDESGMPNNRFLAERTGGTYSTLKVQPAELEDSGVYFCASSQEPTGGLETQYFGPGTRLLVL.

This clone has only one observation. V gene TRBV7-2 combines with J gene TRBJ2-1; 10 bases fit TRBD2. Germline values: CDR1 SGHTA, CDR2 FQGNSA. With V trimmed by 2 bases and J by 6 bases, 4 bases remained unmatched. There are 15 residues in the CDR3. CDR3 bases: TGTGCCAGCAGCTTAAGCCTAGCGGGAGTCAATGAGCAGTTCTTC. It yields the protein CASSLSLAGVNEQFF.

The chain is built from TRBV27 and TRBJ1-2, with 7 bases lining up with TRBD1. The CDR3 runs to 15 residues. The V and J ends lost 2 bases and 7 bases, in that order; junction bases with no gene match: 10. Germline loops: CDR1 MNHEY, CDR2 SMNVEV (reference sequence). In nucleotides, the CDR3 is TGTGCCAGCAGTTTACGGGCAGGGGGTCTGGTTGGCTACACCTTC. Residues: CASSLRAGGLVGYTF.

The CDR3 DNA reads TGTGCCAGCTCACCACTAGCTCCGGCCCCCTCTGGGGCCAACGTCCTGACTTTC. Protein sequence: CASSPLAPAPSGANVLTF. V usage is TRBV18 and J usage is TRBJ2-6; no firm D call. Germline V CDR1 and CDR2: KGHSH, LQKENI. The CDR3 runs 18 residues. V lost 1 base and J 0 bases, leaving 13 bases between the germline ends.

The V and J genes are TRBV7-2 and TRBJ2-1; TRBD1 matches at 10 bases. Germline lookup yields CDR1 SGHTA and CDR2 FQGNSA. This CDR3 is built from 16 residues. V lost 1 base to trimming and J lost 4 bases; unmatched junction nucleotides: 4. Here the CDR3 DNA reads TGTGCCAGCAGCTTAGTGGGGACAGGGGATTACAATGAGCAGTTCTTC. Amino acid sequence: CASSLVGTGDYNEQFF.

The V and J genes are TRBV6-2 or TRBV6-3 and TRBJ2-7; a weak D match, TRBD2 (6 bases). Germline CDR1 reads MNHEY; CDR2 reads SVGEGT. V lost 2 bases and J lost 0, with 17 bases in between. CDR3 length: 17 residues. Here the CDR3 DNA reads TGTGCCAGCAGTTACCTCCGCGGGCTAGCGTTCTCCTACGAGCAGTACTTC. It codes for CASSYLRGLAFSYEQYF.

V is TRBV7-3 and J is TRBJ2-1, with a weak D call TRBD1 (5 bases). V was cut by 0 bases and J by 3 bases, with 9 bases left in between. Germline CDR1 SGHTA, CDR2 FQGTGA. The CDR3 consists of 15 residues. CDR3 sequence (DNA): TGTGCCAGCAGCTTAACCAGAGACAGCTACAATGAGCAGTTCTTC. This codes for CASSLTRDSYNEQFF.

The J gene is TRBJ2-7, the V gene TRBV4-2; TRBD1 is a possible D gene (5 bases). The CDR3 is 15 amino acids. V lost 0 bases and J lost 0, with 9 bases in between. CDR1 and CDR2 (germline): LGHNA, YNFKEQ. CDR3 coding DNA: TGTGCCAGCAGCCAAGAGCAGGGTTACTCCTACGAGCAGTACTTC. Its protein is CASSQEQGYSYEQYF.

V is TRBV18 and J is TRBJ2-1; D unclear. Trimming removed 5 bases from V and 2 bases from J, with 10 bases in between. The germline V gene encodes CDR1 KGHSH and CDR2 LQKENI. This CDR3 has 14 residues. The CDR3 DNA is TGTGCCAGCTCATATGACACCACCTACAATGAGCAGTTCTTC. Translating it yields CASSYDTTYNEQFF.

The CDR3 sequence: CASARTSGTYNEQFF. The CDR3 DNA reads as TGTGCCAGCGCTCGGACTAGCGGGACCTACAATGAGCAGTTCTTC. The chain joins TRBV9 to TRBJ2-1; 12 nucleotides line up with TRBD2. The CDR3 has 15 amino acids. After removal of 7 bases from V and 2 bases from J, the junction contained 4 bases not matched to a gene. Germline V gene sequence: CDR1 SGDLS, CDR2 YYNGEE.

This clone was detected once. V is TRBV13 and J is TRBJ2-5, with TRBD1 matching over 10 bases. V was clipped by 4 bases and J by 3 bases; unmatched bases: 8. CDR1 and CDR2 from the germline V gene are PRHDT and FYEKMQ (reference sequence). The CDR3 is made up of 16 amino acids. This CDR3 is CASSSFEDRGKETQYF. The CDR3 DNA sequence: TGTGCCAGCAGCTCCTTCGAGGACAGGGGGAAAGAGACCCAGTACTTC.